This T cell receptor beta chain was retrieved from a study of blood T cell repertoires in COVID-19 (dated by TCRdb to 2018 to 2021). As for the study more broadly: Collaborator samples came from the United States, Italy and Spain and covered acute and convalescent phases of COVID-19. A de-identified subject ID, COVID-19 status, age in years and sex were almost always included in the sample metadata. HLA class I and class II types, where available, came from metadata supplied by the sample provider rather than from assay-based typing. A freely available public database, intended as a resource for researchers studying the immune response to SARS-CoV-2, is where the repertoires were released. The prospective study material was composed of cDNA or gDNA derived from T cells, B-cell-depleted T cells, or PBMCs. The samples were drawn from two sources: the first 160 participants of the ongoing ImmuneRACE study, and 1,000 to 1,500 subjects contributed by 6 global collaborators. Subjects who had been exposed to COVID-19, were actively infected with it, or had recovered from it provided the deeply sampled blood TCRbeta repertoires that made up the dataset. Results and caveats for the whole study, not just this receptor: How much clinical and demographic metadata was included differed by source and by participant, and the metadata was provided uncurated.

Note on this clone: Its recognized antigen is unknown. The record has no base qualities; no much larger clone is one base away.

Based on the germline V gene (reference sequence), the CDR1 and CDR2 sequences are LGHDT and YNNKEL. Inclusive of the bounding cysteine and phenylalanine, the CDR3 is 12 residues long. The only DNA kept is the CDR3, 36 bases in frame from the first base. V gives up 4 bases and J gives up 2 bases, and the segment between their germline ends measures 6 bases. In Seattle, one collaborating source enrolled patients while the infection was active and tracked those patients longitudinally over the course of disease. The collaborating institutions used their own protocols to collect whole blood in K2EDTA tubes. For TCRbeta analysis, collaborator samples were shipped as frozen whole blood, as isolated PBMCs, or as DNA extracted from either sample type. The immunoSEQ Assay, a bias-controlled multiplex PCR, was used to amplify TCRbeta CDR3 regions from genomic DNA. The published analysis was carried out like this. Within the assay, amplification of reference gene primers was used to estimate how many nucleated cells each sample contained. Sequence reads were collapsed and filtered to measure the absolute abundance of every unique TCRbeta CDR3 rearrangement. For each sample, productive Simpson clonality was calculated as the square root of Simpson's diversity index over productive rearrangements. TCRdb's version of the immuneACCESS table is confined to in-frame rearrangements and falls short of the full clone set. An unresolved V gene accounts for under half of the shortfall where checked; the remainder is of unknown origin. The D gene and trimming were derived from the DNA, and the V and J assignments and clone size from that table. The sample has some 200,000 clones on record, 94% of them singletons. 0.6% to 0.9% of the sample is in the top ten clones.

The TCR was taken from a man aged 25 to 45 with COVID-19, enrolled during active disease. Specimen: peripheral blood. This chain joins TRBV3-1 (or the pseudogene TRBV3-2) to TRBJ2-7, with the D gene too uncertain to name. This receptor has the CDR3 CASSPSPYEQYF. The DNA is TGTGCCAGCAGCCCCTCCCCCTACGAGCAGTACTTC.